This T cell receptor beta chain comes out of a study of blood T cell repertoires in COVID-19. Study background: From T cells, B-cell-depleted T cells, or PBMCs came the material, which was cDNA or gDNA.

As processed by the authors: Reference gene primers were amplified, and this amplification served to estimate nucleated cell counts. Assay used: immunoSEQ multiplex PCR; TCRdb lists only in-frame clones, some missing. V and J calls and clone size are those listed in that table; D and trimming were worked out from the DNA. In the table there are fewer than 350,000 clones, about 88% of which are singletons. Those enrolled, adults aged roughly 18 to 90 years, came from some 23 US areas. Recovery meant two consecutive negative NP/OP PCR tests, professional clearance, or resolved symptoms. V was clipped by 0 bases and J by 9 bases; unmatched bases: 7. This CDR3 has 16 residues. Germline CDR1 is SGHTA and CDR2 is FQGNSA.

The chain recombines TRBV7-2 with TRBJ2-4; 11 bases are a match to TRBD1. The receptor was derived from a woman between 40 and 50 years old who had recovered from COVID-19. The sequencing input was PBMCs or T cells enriched from blood (not recorded which). CDR3 DNA: TGTGCCAGCAGCTTAGCCTCCGGGACAGGGGGGAGCATTCAGTACTTC. Translation gives CASSLASGTGGSIQYF. Full variable domain (missing parts from reference TRBV7-2 and TRBJ2-4): GAGVSQSPSNKVTEKGKDVELRCDPISGHTALYWYRQSLGQGLEFLIYFQGNSAPDKSGLPSDRFSAERTGGSVSTLTIQRTQQEDSAVYLCASSLASGTGGSIQYFGAGTRLSVL.